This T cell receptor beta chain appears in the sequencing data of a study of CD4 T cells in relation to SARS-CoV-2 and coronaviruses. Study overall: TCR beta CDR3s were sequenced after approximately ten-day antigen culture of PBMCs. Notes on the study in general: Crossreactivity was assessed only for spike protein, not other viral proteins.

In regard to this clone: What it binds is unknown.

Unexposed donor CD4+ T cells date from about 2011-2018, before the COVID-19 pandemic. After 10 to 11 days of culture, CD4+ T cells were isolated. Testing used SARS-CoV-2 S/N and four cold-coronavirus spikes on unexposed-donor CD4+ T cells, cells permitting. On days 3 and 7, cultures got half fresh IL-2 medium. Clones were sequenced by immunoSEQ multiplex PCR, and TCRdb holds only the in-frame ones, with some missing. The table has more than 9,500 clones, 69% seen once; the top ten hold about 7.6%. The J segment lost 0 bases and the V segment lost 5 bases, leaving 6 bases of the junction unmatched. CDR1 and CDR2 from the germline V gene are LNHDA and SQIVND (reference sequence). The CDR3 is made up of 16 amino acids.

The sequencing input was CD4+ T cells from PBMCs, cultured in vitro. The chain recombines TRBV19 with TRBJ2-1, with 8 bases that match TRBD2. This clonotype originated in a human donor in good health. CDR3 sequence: CASSLVAGSSYNEQFF. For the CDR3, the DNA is TGTGCCAGTAGTTTGGTAGCGGGGAGCTCCTACAATGAGCAGTTCTTC.